The subject of this entry is one TCR beta chain. The antigen is unknown. Measured with immunoSEQ multiplex PCR; TCRdb has only the in-frame clones, and not every one. Here the sample spans around 550,000 clones, 95% to 97% being singletons. Only Caucasian adults living in Nashville, Tennessee made up the donor group. This CDR3 is built from 14 residues. CDR1 KGHSH and CDR2 LQKENI come from the germline V gene. V lost 6 bases and J lost 2; bases outside the gene matches: 7. This record comes from a study of shared clonotypes between healthy human individuals. Study as a whole: The donors, a couple of women and a few men, were aged 18 to 49. Researchers assigned three CD4 naive, three CD4 memory, two CD8 naive and one CD8 memory plate to each donor. Regarding the study as a whole: In contrast to clonotypes shared by all four donors, non-shared clonotypes had lower generation probabilities.

The sequence came from a woman aged 30 to 39 in good health. V gene TRBV18 combines with J gene TRBJ2-7; 7 positions match TRBD1. The sequencing sample was made of naive CD4+ T cells sorted from blood. Stated subset: CD45RA+ positively selected. The CDR3: CASSVSGGTYEQYF. The DNA of the CDR3 is TGTGCCAGCTCCGTATCAGGGGGAACCTACGAGCAGTACTTC. Complete variable domain (other parts from reference TRBV18 and TRBJ2-7): NAGVMQNPRHLVRRRGQEARLRCSPMKGHSHVYWYRQLPEEGLKFMVYLQKENIIDESGMPKERFSAEFPKEGPSILRIQQVVRGDSAAYFCASSVSGGTYEQYFGPGTRLTVT.